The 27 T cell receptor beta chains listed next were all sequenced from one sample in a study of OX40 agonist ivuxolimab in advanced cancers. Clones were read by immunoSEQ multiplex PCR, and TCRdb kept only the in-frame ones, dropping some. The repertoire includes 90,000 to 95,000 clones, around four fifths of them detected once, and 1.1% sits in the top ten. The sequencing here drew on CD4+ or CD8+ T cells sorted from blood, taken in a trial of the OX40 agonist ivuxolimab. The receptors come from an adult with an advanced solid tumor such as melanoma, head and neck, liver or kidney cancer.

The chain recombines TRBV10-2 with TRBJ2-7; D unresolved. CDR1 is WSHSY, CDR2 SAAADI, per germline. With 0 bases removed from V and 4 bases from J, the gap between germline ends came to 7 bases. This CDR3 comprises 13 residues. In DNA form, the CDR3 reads TGCGCCAGCAGTGAGTCTACCGATTACGAGCAGTACGTC. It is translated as CASSESTDYEQYV.

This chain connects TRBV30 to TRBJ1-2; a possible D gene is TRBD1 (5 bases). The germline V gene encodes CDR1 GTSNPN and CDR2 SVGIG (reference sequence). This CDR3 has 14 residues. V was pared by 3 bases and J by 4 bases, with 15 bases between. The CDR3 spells CAWSREGSAYGYTF. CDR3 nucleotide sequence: TGTGCCTGGAGCAGAGAGGGGTCGGCCTATGGCTACACCTTC.

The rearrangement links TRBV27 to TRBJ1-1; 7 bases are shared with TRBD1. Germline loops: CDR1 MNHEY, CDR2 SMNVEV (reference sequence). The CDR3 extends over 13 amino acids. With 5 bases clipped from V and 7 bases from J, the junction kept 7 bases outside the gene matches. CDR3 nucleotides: TGTGCCAGCAGTCCGCCGGGACAGAGTGAAGCTTTCTTT. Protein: CASSPPGQSEAFF.

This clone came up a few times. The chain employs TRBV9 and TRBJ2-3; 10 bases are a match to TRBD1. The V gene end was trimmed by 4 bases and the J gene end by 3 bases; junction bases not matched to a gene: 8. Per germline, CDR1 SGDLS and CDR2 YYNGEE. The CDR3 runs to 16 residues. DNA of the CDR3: TGTGCCAGCAGCCCCAGACAGGGGGCGATTACAGATACGCAGTATTTT. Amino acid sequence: CASSPRQGAITDTQYF.

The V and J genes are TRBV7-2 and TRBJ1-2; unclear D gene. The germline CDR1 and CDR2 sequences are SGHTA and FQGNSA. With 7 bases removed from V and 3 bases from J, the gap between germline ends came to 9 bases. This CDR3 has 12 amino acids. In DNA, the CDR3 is TGTGCCAGCACTCCCCTCGACTATGGCTACACCTTC. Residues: CASTPLDYGYTF.

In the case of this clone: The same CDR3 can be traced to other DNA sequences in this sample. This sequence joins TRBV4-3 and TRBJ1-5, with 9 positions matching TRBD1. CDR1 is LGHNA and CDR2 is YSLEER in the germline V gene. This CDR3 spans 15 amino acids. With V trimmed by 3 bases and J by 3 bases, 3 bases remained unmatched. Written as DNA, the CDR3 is TGCGCCAGCAGCCAGAACAGGGGGCACAATCAGCCCCAGCATTTT. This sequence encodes CASSQNRGHNQPQHF.

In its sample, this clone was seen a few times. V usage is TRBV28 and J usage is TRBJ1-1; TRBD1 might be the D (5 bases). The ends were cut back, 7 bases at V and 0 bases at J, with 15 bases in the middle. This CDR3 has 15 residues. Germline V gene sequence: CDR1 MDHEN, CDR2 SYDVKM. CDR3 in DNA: TGTGCCAGCACCCTTCCTGGGGCCTTGAACACTGAAGCTTTCTTT. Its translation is CASTLPGALNTEAFF.

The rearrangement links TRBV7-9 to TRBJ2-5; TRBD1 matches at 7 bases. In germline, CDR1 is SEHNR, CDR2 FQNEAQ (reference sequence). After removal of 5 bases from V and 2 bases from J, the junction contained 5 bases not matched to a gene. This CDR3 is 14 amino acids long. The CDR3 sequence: CASSRGQEQETQYF. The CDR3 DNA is TGTGCCAGCAGCCGTGGACAGGAGCAAGAGACCCAGTACTTC.

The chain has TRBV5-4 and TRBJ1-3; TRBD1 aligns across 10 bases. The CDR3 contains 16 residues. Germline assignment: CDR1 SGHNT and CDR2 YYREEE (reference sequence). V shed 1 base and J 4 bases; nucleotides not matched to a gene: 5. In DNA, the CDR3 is TGTGCCAGCAGCTTGCGACAGGGGGCGCAGGGAAACACCATATATTTT. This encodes CASSLRQGAQGNTIYF.

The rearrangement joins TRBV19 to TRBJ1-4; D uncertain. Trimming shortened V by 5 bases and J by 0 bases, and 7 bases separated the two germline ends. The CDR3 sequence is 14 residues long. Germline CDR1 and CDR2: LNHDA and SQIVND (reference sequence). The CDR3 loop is CASSLLSTNEKLFF. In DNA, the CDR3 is TGTGCCAGTAGTCTGTTGTCAACTAATGAAAAACTGTTTTTT.

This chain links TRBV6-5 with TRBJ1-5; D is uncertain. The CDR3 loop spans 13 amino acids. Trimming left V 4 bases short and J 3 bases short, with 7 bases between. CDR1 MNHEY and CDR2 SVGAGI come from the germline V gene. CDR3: CASSSAHNQPQHF. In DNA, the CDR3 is TGTGCCAGCAGTTCCGCCCACAATCAGCCCCAGCATTTT.

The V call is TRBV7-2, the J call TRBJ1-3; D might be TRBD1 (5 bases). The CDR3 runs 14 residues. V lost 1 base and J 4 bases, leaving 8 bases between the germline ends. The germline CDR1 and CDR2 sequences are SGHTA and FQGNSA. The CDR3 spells CASSLGQMGNTIYF. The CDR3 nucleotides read TGTGCCAGCAGCTTAGGACAGATGGGAAACACCATATATTTT.

The DNA for the CDR3 is TGTGCCAGTAGTCCCACTAAAACAGGGTCAGTTGACTATGGCTACACCTTC. It encodes CASSPTKTGSVDYGYTF. The chain couples TRBV19 to TRBJ1-2; a weak D match, TRBD1 (6 bases). Germline values: CDR1 LNHDA, CDR2 SQIVND (reference sequence). Trimming removed 5 bases from V and 3 bases from J, with 22 bases in between. The CDR3 length is 17 residues.

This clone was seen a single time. The CDR3 DNA reads as TGTGCCAGCAGGGGGGGACCTGGAAACACCATATATTTT. As protein: CASRGGPGNTIYF. V is TRBV5-4 and J is TRBJ1-3; maybe TRBD1 (5 bases). V was cut by 5 bases and J by 2 bases, with 8 bases left in between. Germline assignment: CDR1 SGHNT and CDR2 YYREEE (reference sequence). The CDR3 has 13 residues.

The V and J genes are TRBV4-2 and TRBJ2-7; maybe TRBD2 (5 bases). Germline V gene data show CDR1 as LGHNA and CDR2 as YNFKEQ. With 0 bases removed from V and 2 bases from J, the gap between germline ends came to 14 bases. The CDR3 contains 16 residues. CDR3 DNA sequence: TGTGCCAGCAGCCAAGACCACCTAGCACGGACCTACGAGCAGTACTTC. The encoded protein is CASSQDHLARTYEQYF.

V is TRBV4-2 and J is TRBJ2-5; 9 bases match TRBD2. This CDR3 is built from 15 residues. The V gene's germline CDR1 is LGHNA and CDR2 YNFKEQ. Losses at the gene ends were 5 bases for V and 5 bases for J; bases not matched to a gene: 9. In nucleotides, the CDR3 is TGTGCCAGCAGCACCCTCGCGGGGGGGCAGGAGACCCAGTACTTC. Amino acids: CASSTLAGGQETQYF.

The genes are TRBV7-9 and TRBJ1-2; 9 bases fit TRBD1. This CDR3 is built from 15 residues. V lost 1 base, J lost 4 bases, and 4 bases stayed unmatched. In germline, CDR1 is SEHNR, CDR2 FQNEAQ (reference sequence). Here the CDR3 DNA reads TGTGCCAGCAGCTTAGAGGGACAGGGAACCTATGGCTACACCTTC. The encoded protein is CASSLEGQGTYGYTF.

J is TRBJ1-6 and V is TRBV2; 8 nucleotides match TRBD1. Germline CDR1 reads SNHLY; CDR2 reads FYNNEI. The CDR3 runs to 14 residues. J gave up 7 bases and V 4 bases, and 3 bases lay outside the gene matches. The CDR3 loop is CASSAGQANSPLHF. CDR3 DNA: TGTGCCAGCAGTGCGGGACAGGCAAATTCACCCCTCCACTTT.

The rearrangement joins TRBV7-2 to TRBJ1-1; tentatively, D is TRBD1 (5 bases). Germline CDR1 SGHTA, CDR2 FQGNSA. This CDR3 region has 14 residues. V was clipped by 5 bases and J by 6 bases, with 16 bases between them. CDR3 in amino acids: CASSPLEGRAEAFF. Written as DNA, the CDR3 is TGTGCCAGCAGCCCCCTGGAGGGGAGGGCTGAAGCTTTCTTT.

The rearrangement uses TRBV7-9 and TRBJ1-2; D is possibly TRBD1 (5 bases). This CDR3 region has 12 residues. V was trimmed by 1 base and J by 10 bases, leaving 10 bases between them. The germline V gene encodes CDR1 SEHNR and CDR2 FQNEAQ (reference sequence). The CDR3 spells CASSLESGTYTF. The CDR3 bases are TGTGCCAGCAGCTTAGAGTCAGGGACCTACACCTTC.

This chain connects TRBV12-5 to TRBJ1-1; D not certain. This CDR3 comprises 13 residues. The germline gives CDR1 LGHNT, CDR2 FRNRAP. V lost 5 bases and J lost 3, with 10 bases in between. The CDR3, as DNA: TGTGCTAGTGGTCCGGGCCTATACACTGAAGCTTTCTTT. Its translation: CASGPGLYTEAFF.

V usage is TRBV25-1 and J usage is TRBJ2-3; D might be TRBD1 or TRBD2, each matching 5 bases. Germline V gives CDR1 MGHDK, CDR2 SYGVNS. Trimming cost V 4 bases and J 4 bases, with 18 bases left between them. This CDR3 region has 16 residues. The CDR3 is CASSGPRVVGADTQYF. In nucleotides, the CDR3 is TGTGCCAGCAGTGGGCCCCGAGTAGTGGGGGCAGATACGCAGTATTTT.

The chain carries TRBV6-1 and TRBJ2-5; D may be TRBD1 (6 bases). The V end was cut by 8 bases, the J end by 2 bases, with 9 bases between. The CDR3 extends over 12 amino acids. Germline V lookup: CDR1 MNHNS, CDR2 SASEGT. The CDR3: CASAGQQETQYF. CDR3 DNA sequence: TGTGCCAGCGCCGGACAGCAAGAGACCCAGTACTTC.

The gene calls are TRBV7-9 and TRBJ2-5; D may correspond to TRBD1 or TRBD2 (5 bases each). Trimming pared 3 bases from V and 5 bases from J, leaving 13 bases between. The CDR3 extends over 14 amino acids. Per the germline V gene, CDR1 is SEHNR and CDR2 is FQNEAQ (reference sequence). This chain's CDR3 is CASSFGLAGETQYF. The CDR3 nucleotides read TGTGCCAGCAGCTTTGGCCTAGCAGGGGAGACCCAGTACTTC.

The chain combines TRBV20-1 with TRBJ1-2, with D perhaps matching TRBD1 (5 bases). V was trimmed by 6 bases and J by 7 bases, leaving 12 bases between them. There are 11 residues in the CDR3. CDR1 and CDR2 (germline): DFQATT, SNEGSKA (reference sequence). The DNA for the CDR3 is TGCAGTGCCGTCTTTGGGGGTGGCTACACCTTC. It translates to CSAVFGGGYTF.

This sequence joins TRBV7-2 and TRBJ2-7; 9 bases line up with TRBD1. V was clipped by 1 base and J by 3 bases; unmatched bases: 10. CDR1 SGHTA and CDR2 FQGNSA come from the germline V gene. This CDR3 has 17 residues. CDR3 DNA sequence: TGTGCCAGCAGCTTAGGGGTAACAGGGGGCGGCTACTACGAGCAGTACTTC. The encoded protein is CASSLGVTGGGYYEQYF.

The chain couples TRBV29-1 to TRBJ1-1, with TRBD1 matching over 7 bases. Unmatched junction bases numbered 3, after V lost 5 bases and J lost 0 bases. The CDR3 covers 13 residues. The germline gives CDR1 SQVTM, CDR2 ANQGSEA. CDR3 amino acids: CSVSQGMNTEAFF. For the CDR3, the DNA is TGCAGCGTTTCACAGGGGATGAACACTGAAGCTTTCTTT.